This passage covers 6 T cell receptor beta chains from one sample sequenced in a study of OX40 agonist ivuxolimab in advanced cancers. Method: immunoSEQ multiplex PCR; TCRdb's copy keeps in-frame clones and lacks some. The data show about 32,000 clones, 75% to 85% seen once. Sequencing was performed on CD4+ or CD8+ T cells sorted from blood, taken in a trial of the OX40 agonist ivuxolimab. These receptors came from an adult with an advanced solid tumor such as melanoma, head and neck, liver or kidney cancer.

The chain employs TRBV11-2 and TRBJ1-1; tentatively, D is TRBD1 (6 bases). There are 13 residues in the CDR3. From germline, CDR1 is SGHAT and CDR2 FQNNGV. Deletions cut 5 bases from V and 1 base from J, with 8 bases between. The CDR3 protein is CASSQGQNTEAFF. CDR3 nucleotides: TGTGCCAGCAGCCAGGGACAGAACACTGAAGCTTTCTTT.

The chain joins TRBV18 to TRBJ2-2; D unclear. Per the germline V gene, CDR1 is KGHSH and CDR2 is LQKENI. The CDR3 loop spans 15 amino acids. Deletions cut 1 base from V and 6 bases from J, with 12 bases between. The CDR3 nucleotides are TGTGCCAGCTCACCACTTTCCCTCCCAGCCGGGGAGCTGTTTTTT. Amino acids: CASSPLSLPAGELFF.

This clone was observed a handful of times. The chain couples TRBV7-2 to TRBJ1-5; a weak D match, TRBD1 (6 bases). The CDR3 has 13 amino acids. Trimming took 5 bases from V and 6 from J, leaving 11 bases between them. The germline V gene has CDR1 SGHTA and CDR2 FQGNSA. The CDR3, as DNA: TGTGCCAGCAGCAAAGACAGGAGTCAGCCCCAGCATTTT. This sequence encodes CASSKDRSQPQHF.

This rearrangement joins TRBV7-2 to TRBJ2-3; possible D gene TRBD2, 6 bases. This CDR3 comprises 15 residues. The germline gives CDR1 SGHTA, CDR2 FQGNSA. The V and J ends lost 0 bases and 2 bases respectively, with 9 bases between them. The CDR3 loop is CASSLAAGYTDTQYF. CDR3 in DNA: TGTGCCAGCAGCTTAGCCGCGGGGTACACAGATACGCAGTATTTT.

The chain couples TRBV4-3 to TRBJ2-7; 13 bases fit TRBD2. This CDR3 has 16 amino acids. The V segment lost 2 bases and the J segment 5 bases; nucleotides outside the gene matches: 6. Germline assignment: CDR1 LGHNA and CDR2 YSLEER. CDR3 sequence (DNA): TGCGCCAGCAGCCAACACCGACTAGCGGGGGGTCACGAGCAGTACTTC. This codes for CASSQHRLAGGHEQYF.

This clone has a single count. The V call is TRBV11-3, the J call TRBJ2-1; D might be TRBD1 or TRBD2, each matching 5 bases. Trimming cost V 0 bases and J 7 bases, with 16 bases left between them. The CDR3 is 16 amino acids. Germline values: CDR1 SGHNT, CDR2 YENEEA. The CDR3 reads CASSLDRDARTNEQFF. For the CDR3, the DNA is TGTGCCAGCAGCTTAGACCGGGACGCGCGGACAAATGAGCAGTTCTTC.